This T cell receptor (beta chain) was captured in a study of shared clonotypes between healthy human individuals. The overall study: Each donor had three CD4 naive, three CD4 memory, two CD8 naive and one CD8 memory plate. The study, taken as a whole, reports: Inspection by rarefaction showed sorted-subset sequencing to be incomplete despite large depth.

In the case of this clone: What it recognizes is unknown.

CDR1 is SGHRS, CDR2 YFSETQ, per germline. V gave up 1 base and J gave up 7 bases; unmatched junction bases: 17. The CDR3 spans 19 residues. Assay used: immunoSEQ multiplex PCR; TCRdb lists only in-frame clones, some missing. Counted here are around 2,000,000 clones, approximately 95% occurring once; the ten biggest clones make up 0.1% to 0.15%. The donors, all of them Caucasian adults, lived in Nashville, Tennessee. This TCR derives from a man aged 18 to 30 in good health. The sequenced sample was naive CD4+ T cells sorted from blood. The subset here: CD45RA+ positively selected. This chain links TRBV5-1 with TRBJ2-2; TRBD2 agrees at 9 bases. CDR3 coding DNA: TGCGCCAGCAGCTTGTGGAGTAGCGGGAGCCCCGAGAGGGGCGGGGAGCTGTTTTTT. It specifies CASSLWSSGSPERGGELFF.